These 25 T cell receptor beta chains were sequenced from one sample in a study of OX40 agonist ivuxolimab in advanced cancers. Measured with immunoSEQ multiplex PCR; TCRdb has only the in-frame clones, and not every one. In the table there are tens of thousands of clones, roughly 88% of which are singletons. This specimen was CD4+ or CD8+ T cells sorted from blood, taken in a trial of the OX40 agonist ivuxolimab. Receptor source: an adult with an advanced solid tumor such as melanoma, head and neck, liver or kidney cancer.

The chain employs TRBV7-6 and TRBJ1-1; 10 bases fit TRBD1. The junction had 5 bases not matched to a gene; V was cut back by 3 bases and J by 4 bases. The CDR3 covers 15 residues. Germline V gene lookup returns CDR1 SGHVS and CDR2 FNYEAQ. CDR3 sequence: CASSFRQGAGTEAFF. CDR3 nucleotide sequence: TGTGCCAGCAGCTTCAGACAGGGGGCCGGCACTGAAGCTTTCTTT.

The table lists this clone with a few counts. J is TRBJ2-7 and V is TRBV5-1; D gene ambiguous. This CDR3 region has 13 residues. Germline CDR1 and CDR2: SGHRS and YFSETQ. Trimming took 4 bases from V and 5 from J, leaving 13 bases between them. The CDR3 reads CASSLQNRDEQYF. In nucleotides, the CDR3 is TGCGCCAGCAGCCTTCAGAACCGGGACGAGCAGTACTTC.

On this clone itself: This likely traces to a read error, being one base from a far larger clone. The J gene is TRBJ2-1, the V gene TRBV5-5, with 9 bases identical to TRBD2. Germline trimming cut 3 bases from V and 4 bases from J; bases unmatched to any gene: 2. CDR3 length: 14 residues. Germline lookup yields CDR1 SGHKS and CDR2 YYEKEE (reference sequence). CDR3 residues: CASSSAGGYNEQFF. The CDR3 DNA reads TGTGCCAGCAGCTCAGCGGGGGGTTACAATGAGCAGTTCTTC.

This rearrangement joins TRBV27 to TRBJ1-1, with D perhaps TRBD1 (6 bases). Germline CDR1 and CDR2: MNHEY and SMNVEV (reference sequence). Trimming took 3 bases from V and 0 from J, leaving 8 bases between them. The CDR3 is 14 residues long. DNA of the CDR3: TGTGCCAGCAGTTTCCAGGGGATGAACACTGAAGCTTTCTTT. It codes for CASSFQGMNTEAFF.

The chain employs TRBV9 and TRBJ1-1; D perhaps matches TRBD1 (5 bases). Germline V gene lookup returns CDR1 SGDLS and CDR2 YYNGEE. CDR3 length equals 17 residues. V was shortened by 0 bases and J by 7 bases, with 22 bases between the two germline ends. The CDR3 nucleotides are TGTGCCAGCAGCGTAGACGTGGTCAGGTTGGGGCAGAGTGAAGCTTTCTTT. Its translation: CASSVDVVRLGQSEAFF.

The chain recombines TRBV7-8 with TRBJ2-1; D is undetermined. The CDR3 loop spans 13 amino acids. V lost 5 bases and J lost 5, with 10 bases in between. From germline, CDR1 is SGHVS and CDR2 FQNEAQ. The CDR3 protein is CASSPGVNNEQFF. Here the CDR3 DNA reads TGTGCCAGCAGCCCCGGAGTAAACAATGAGCAGTTCTTC.

The genes are TRBV29-1 and TRBJ2-1, with TRBD2 identical over 13 bases. CDR3 length equals 16 residues. Per germline, CDR1 SQVTM and CDR2 ANQGSEA. The J segment lost 8 bases and the V segment lost 7 bases, leaving 14 bases of the junction unmatched. DNA of the CDR3: TGCAGCGCGTTTACTAGCGGGAGGGTCGGCTGGTATGAGCAGTTCTTC. Translating it yields CSAFTSGRVGWYEQFF.

J is TRBJ1-3 and V is TRBV5-6; D remains unclear. The CDR3 is 13 residues long. Per germline, CDR1 SGHDT and CDR2 YYEEEE. V dropped 0 bases and J dropped 4 bases, with 5 bases sitting between them. This chain's CDR3 is CASSLGSGNTIYF. CDR3 bases: TGTGCCAGCAGCTTGGGGTCAGGAAACACCATATATTTT.

The chain joins TRBV7-2 to TRBJ2-1; 15 bases align to TRBD2. Trimming at V came to 3 bases and at J to 0 bases, leaving 3 bases not matched to a gene. The CDR3 length is 18 residues. In germline, CDR1 is SGHTA, CDR2 FQGNSA. The CDR3 nucleotides read TGTGCCAGCAGCTTCGGACTAGCGGGAGGGCCCTCCTACAATGAGCAGTTCTTC. Protein: CASSFGLAGGPSYNEQFF.

V gene TRBV5-1 combines with J gene TRBJ2-1; 11 bases are a match to TRBD1. Germline CDR1 and CDR2: SGHRS and YFSETQ. The CDR3 covers 16 residues. The J segment lost 3 bases and the V segment lost 4 bases, leaving 6 bases of the junction unmatched. The CDR3, as DNA: TGCGCCAGCAGCCCCATAGGGACAGGGGGCTACAATGAGCAGTTCTTC. Translation: CASSPIGTGGYNEQFF.

The chain joins TRBV7-9 to TRBJ2-7; 9 nucleotides line up with TRBD1. The CDR3 is made up of 14 amino acids. Germline CDR1 reads SEHNR; CDR2 reads FQNEAQ (reference sequence). J was trimmed by 2 bases and V by 5 bases; bases with no gene match: 4. In nucleotides, the CDR3 is TGTGCCAGCAGCGACCACAGGGGGCCCTACGAGCAGTACTTC. Its protein is CASSDHRGPYEQYF.

This chain links TRBV10-2 with TRBJ2-1; TRBD2 matches 14 bases. In germline, CDR1 is WSHSY, CDR2 SAAADI. V gave up 10 bases and J gave up 8 bases; unmatched junction bases: 7. The CDR3 contains 14 residues. The CDR3 protein is CATWTSGRYDEQFF. The CDR3, as DNA: TGCGCCACCTGGACTAGCGGGAGGTATGATGAGCAGTTCTTC.

The chain uses TRBV5-4 and TRBJ2-7, with D possibly matching TRBD1 (5 bases). The CDR3 is 15 residues long. Per germline, CDR1 SGHNT and CDR2 YYREEE (reference sequence). Trimming removed 1 base at V and 0 bases at J, with 11 bases between. The CDR3 DNA reads TGTGCCAGCAGCTTGTGGGGCGGAAGCTCCTACGAGCAGTACTTC. It encodes CASSLWGGSSYEQYF.

The CDR3 protein is CASAIRRLGYTF. The CDR3 bases are TGTGCCAGTGCTATCCGCCGCCTTGGCTACACCTTC. The rearrangement uses TRBV21-1 and TRBJ1-2. TRBV21-1 constitutes a pseudogene. The CDR3 runs to 12 residues.

This rearrangement joins TRBV9 to TRBJ2-3, with D tentatively TRBD2 (5 bases). Trimming cost V 2 bases and J 1 base, with 8 bases left between them. This CDR3 is built from 14 residues. CDR1 is SGDLS and CDR2 is YYNGEE in the germline V gene. For the CDR3, the DNA is TGTGCCAGCAGCGTGGGAGTCCGCACAGATACGCAGTATTTT. Protein: CASSVGVRTDTQYF.

The V and J genes are TRBV27 and TRBJ2-2; D gene uncertain. The germline CDR1 and CDR2 sequences are MNHEY and SMNVEV (reference sequence). The CDR3 runs to 15 residues. V dropped 3 bases and J dropped 1 base, with 9 bases sitting between them. CDR3 sequence: CASSLLPVNTGELFF. The CDR3 nucleotides read TGTGCCAGCAGTTTGTTGCCGGTGAACACCGGGGAGCTGTTTTTT.

The chain combines TRBV11-1 with TRBJ2-1; D uncertain. Trimming took 0 bases from V and 3 from J, leaving 6 bases between them. This CDR3 contains 14 residues. Germline values: CDR1 SGHAT, CDR2 FQDESV (reference sequence). This CDR3 is CASSLAPNYNEQFF. CDR3 coding DNA: TGTGCCAGCAGCTTAGCCCCTAACTACAATGAGCAGTTCTTC.

The CDR3 here is CASSQGSSYEQYF. The CDR3 nucleotides read TGTGCCAGCAGCCAAGGCTCCTCCTACGAGCAGTACTTC. This chain links TRBV4-2 with TRBJ2-7, with D hard to call. Trimming pared 1 base from V and 0 bases from J, leaving 4 bases between. Looked up from germline, CDR1 is LGHNA and CDR2 is YNFKEQ. This CDR3 region has 13 residues.

The rearrangement links TRBV5-8 to TRBJ2-7, with D tentatively TRBD1 (6 bases). Trimming took off 5 bases at V and 0 bases at J, with 15 bases between the two ends. Germline lookup yields CDR1 SGHTS and CDR2 YDEGEE. CDR3 length: 15 residues. CDR3 loop: CASSEQGFSSYEQYF. The CDR3 DNA follows: TGTGCCAGCAGTGAACAGGGTTTCTCCTCCTACGAGCAGTACTTC.

This chain joins TRBV4-1 and TRBJ2-7, with 8 bases fitting TRBD2. The V gene end was trimmed by 1 base and the J gene end by 0 bases; junction bases not matched to a gene: 2. The CDR3 runs 15 residues. The germline V gene encodes CDR1 MGHRA and CDR2 YSYEKL. This CDR3 reads CASSQGAGVSYEQYF. The CDR3 DNA reads TGCGCCAGCAGCCAAGGAGCGGGAGTCTCCTACGAGCAGTACTTC.

The gene calls are TRBV5-1 and TRBJ1-2; 8 positions match TRBD1. CDR3 length: 17 amino acids. Trimming at V came to 0 bases and at J to 6 bases, leaving 13 bases not matched to a gene. Looked up from germline, CDR1 is SGHRS and CDR2 is YFSETQ. The CDR3 DNA is TGCGCCAGCAGCTTGGCCGTCGGCAGGGGGCTTGAAGATGGCTACACCTTC. As protein: CASSLAVGRGLEDGYTF.

The rearrangement uses TRBV7-9 and TRBJ2-5, with 10 bases lining up with TRBD1. The CDR3 covers 16 residues. Trimming removed 10 bases from V and 3 bases from J; junction bases left unmatched: 14. Germline assignment: CDR1 SEHNR and CDR2 FQNEAQ (reference sequence). In DNA form, the CDR3 reads TGTGCCACACCCCCGTCGGGCGGACAGGGGGAAGAGACCCAGTACTTC. This codes for CATPPSGGQGEETQYF.

This clone was found a few times. V is TRBV11-3 and J is TRBJ1-2, with a tentative D call TRBD1 (6 bases). The V gene's germline CDR1 is SGHNT and CDR2 YENEEA. V dropped 1 base and J dropped 4 bases, with 16 bases sitting between them. The CDR3 runs 16 residues. The CDR3 DNA sequence: TGTGCCAGCAGCTTAGGGAGACAGGACGATTCCTATGGCTACACCTTC. Its translation is CASSLGRQDDSYGYTF.

The rearrangement joins TRBV16 to TRBJ2-7; the D gene is possibly TRBD1 (5 bases). Germline V CDR1 and CDR2: KGHSY, FQNENV. V lost 0 bases and J lost 0, with 18 bases in between. The CDR3 length is 18 residues. The CDR3 here is CASSQSIQIGQGSYEQYF. In DNA, the CDR3 is TGTGCCAGCAGCCAATCTATTCAAATTGGTCAGGGCTCCTACGAGCAGTACTTC.

The chain recombines TRBV7-9 with TRBJ2-5; 12 bases align to TRBD2. The CDR3 is 13 residues long. Germline V gene lookup returns CDR1 SEHNR and CDR2 FQNEAQ (reference sequence). The CDR3 nucleotides read TGTGTCGGGACTAGCGGGTTCCAAGAGACCCAGTACTTC. Translating it yields CVGTSGFQETQYF.